These 27 T cell receptor beta chains were sequenced from one sample in a study of T cells in Graves' hyperthyroidism and ophthalmopathy. RNA transcripts provided the source from which TCR beta CDR3 regions were amplified. When the TCR CDR3 underwent first-round RT-PCR, the HTBI primer set was used. Each CDR3 protein is one row after TCRdb ran MiXCR on the multiplex PCR reads. The table shows hundreds of thousands of distinct CDR3 sequences, with over 13% occurring only once. The sample was blood. All receptors derive from a man between 50 and 59 years old with Graves' ophthalmopathy.

This clonotype was counted once. This chain uses TRBV4-2 with TRBJ2-1; D remains unclear. V was clipped by 1 base and J by 2 bases, with 12 bases between them. Per germline, CDR1 LGHNA and CDR2 YNFKEQ. The CDR3 runs 16 residues. CDR3 coding DNA: TGTGCCAGCAGCCAAGTCTCACTCCAACCCTACAATGAGCAGTTCTTC. It is translated as CASSQVSLQPYNEQFF.

At least ten counts were recorded for this clonotype. This rearrangement joins TRBV27 to TRBJ1-2; the D gene is possibly TRBD1 (6 bases). From germline, CDR1 is MNHEY and CDR2 SMNVEV (reference sequence). This CDR3 region has 15 residues. Trimming removed 3 bases from V and 5 bases from J, with 16 bases in between. The CDR3 DNA reads as TGTGCCAGCAGTTTTGGGGCCAGGGGACCTTATGGCTACACCTTC. Encoded protein: CASSFGARGPYGYTF.

This clonotype was recorded at least ten times. The chain uses TRBV7-9 and TRBJ2-3, with D uncertain. Looked up from germline, CDR1 is SEHNR and CDR2 is FQNEAQ (reference sequence). The CDR3 totals 12 residues. The V end was cut by 5 bases, the J end by 6 bases, with 9 bases between. The CDR3 region is CASSLSLDTQYF. The DNA of the CDR3 is TGTGCCAGCAGCCTCAGCCTCGATACGCAGTATTTT.

There are many counts of this clonotype. This chain joins TRBV11-2 and TRBJ2-3; D ambiguous. CDR1 and CDR2 from the germline V gene are SGHAT and FQNNGV. The CDR3 spans 16 residues. Trimming removed 5 bases at V and 0 bases at J, with 15 bases between. This CDR3 reads CASSQPPMPSTDTQYF. CDR3 bases: TGTGCCAGCAGCCAACCCCCCATGCCTAGCACAGATACGCAGTATTTT.

Concerning this clonotype itself: Relative to the germline gene, one junction end is altered; a read error may explain this. J is TRBJ1-2 and V is TRBV28, with 9 bases aligning to TRBD1. Germline V lookup: CDR1 MDHEN, CDR2 SYDVKM. The CDR3 is 16 amino acids. CDR3 in amino acids: CAGSLSHNRGRYGYTF. The CDR3 nucleotides read TGTGCCGGCAGTTTATCGCATAACAGGGGGCGTTATGGCTACACCTTC.

This clonotype was detected many times. The chain joins TRBV4-1 to TRBJ1-1; D remains ambiguous. Germline V gives CDR1 MGHRA, CDR2 YSYEKL. This CDR3 is 15 amino acids long. Trimming cost V 3 bases and J 0 bases, with 11 bases left between them. The CDR3 here is CASSHAENMNTEAFF. CDR3 nucleotide sequence: TGCGCCAGCAGCCACGCAGAGAATATGAACACTGAAGCTTTCTTT.

This clonotype was counted many times. The CDR3 region is CASSPRTGGMAEAFF. The CDR3 nucleotides are TGTGCCAGCAGTCCTCGGACAGGGGGGATGGCTGAAGCTTTCTTT. This chain connects TRBV6-1 to TRBJ1-1, with 10 nucleotides matching TRBD1. Germline CDR1 reads MNHNS; CDR2 reads SASEGT. The junction had 9 bases not matched to a gene; V was cut back by 5 bases and J by 6 bases. The CDR3 has 15 residues.

Regarding this clonotype: This may stem from a read error, because a much larger clone lies one nucleotide away. This chain joins TRBV10-3 and TRBJ2-7; TRBD1 matches 9 bases. The germline gives CDR1 ENHRY, CDR2 SYGVKD. The CDR3 sequence is 13 residues long. Trimming at V came to 6 bases and at J to 4 bases, leaving 4 bases not matched to a gene. This CDR3 is CAISRQGVYEQYF. DNA for the CDR3: TGTGCCATCAGCCGACAGGGGGTTTACGAGCAGTACTTC.

The chain is built from TRBV7-9 and TRBJ2-1; no firm D call. In germline, CDR1 is SEHNR, CDR2 FQNEAQ (reference sequence). The CDR3 is 16 amino acids. The ends were cut back, 5 bases at V and 0 bases at J, with 14 bases in the middle. CDR3 loop: CASSPSASYSYNEQFF. CDR3 in DNA: TGTGCCAGCAGCCCATCGGCTAGTTACTCCTACAATGAGCAGTTCTTC. Combining the CDR3 with reference TRBV7-9 and TRBJ2-1 gives the whole variable domain DTGVSQNPRHKITKRGQNVTFRCDPISEHNRLYWYRQTLGQGPEFLTYFQNEAQLEKSRLLSDRFSAERPKGSFSTLEIQRTEQGDSAMYLCASSPSASYSYNEQFFGPGTRLTVL.

This clonotype was detected many times. CDR3 bases: TGTGCCAGTCTAGCGGGGGCTTACACAGATACGCAGTATTTT. Translation gives CASLAGAYTDTQYF. The chain employs TRBV7-9 and TRBJ2-3; the match to TRBD2 covers 10 bases. The V segment lost 9 bases and the J segment 2 bases; nucleotides outside the gene matches: 5. This CDR3 has 14 amino acids. Germline V gene sequence: CDR1 SEHNR, CDR2 FQNEAQ (reference sequence).

This clonotype was observed many times. This chain links TRBV3-1 with TRBJ2-3; 10 bases are shared with TRBD2. J lost 1 base, V lost 4 bases, and 8 bases had no gene match. Germline V gene lookup returns CDR1 LGHDT and CDR2 YNNKEL (reference sequence). The CDR3 is 17 residues long. The CDR3 here is CASSPFFSGRGTDTQYF. Written as DNA, the CDR3 is TGTGCCAGCAGCCCCTTCTTCAGCGGGAGGGGCACAGATACGCAGTATTTT.

This clonotype was recorded at least ten times. The V gene is TRBV12-3 or TRBV12-4, the J gene TRBJ2-5, with D possibly matching TRBD1 (6 bases). Deletions cut 6 bases from V and 1 base from J, with 12 bases between. CDR3 size: 14 residues. CDR3 coding DNA: TGTGCCAGCAGCCCCGAACAGGGCCAAGAGACCCAGTACTTC. As protein: CASSPEQGQETQYF.

This chain connects TRBV29-1 to TRBJ2-1; D is perhaps TRBD1 (5 bases). The germline V gene has CDR1 SQVTM and CDR2 ANQGSEA. The CDR3 has 11 residues. The V end was cut by 6 bases, the J end by 4 bases, with 7 bases between. The CDR3 is CSVGDYNEQFF. In DNA, the CDR3 is TGCAGCGTAGGGGATTACAATGAGCAGTTCTTC.

CDR3 region: CASTLSGTGTGELFF. For the CDR3, the DNA is TGCGCCAGCACCCTCTCCGGGACAGGGACCGGGGAGCTGTTTTTT. The chain recombines TRBV5-1 with TRBJ2-2, with TRBD1 matching over 9 bases. The CDR3 is 15 residues long. Germline trimming cut 6 bases from V and 5 bases from J; bases unmatched to any gene: 8. Per the germline V gene, CDR1 is SGHRS and CDR2 is YFSETQ.

A note on this clonotype: A much larger clone is a single base away; this may be a read error. The chain carries TRBV12-3 or TRBV12-4 and TRBJ1-4; no reliable D call. V lost 3 bases and J 4 bases, leaving 3 bases between the germline ends. This CDR3 comprises 12 residues. The CDR3 DNA reads as TGTGCCAGCAGTTTTTTTAATGAAAAACTGTTTTTT. This gives the protein CASSFFNEKLFF.

This clonotype was picked up a small number of times. The rearrangement joins TRBV7-9 to TRBJ1-5; 7 bases match TRBD1. The CDR3 runs to 15 residues. V was clipped by 4 bases and J by 1 base; unmatched bases: 4. Germline V CDR1 and CDR2: SEHNR, FQNEAQ (reference sequence). The DNA for the CDR3 is TGTGCCAGCAGCTCCGACAGGGAAAGCAATCAGCCCCAGCATTTT. Translating gives CASSSDRESNQPQHF.

This clonotype was seen at least ten times. V and J are TRBV6-1 and TRBJ1-1; D possibly corresponds to TRBD1 (6 bases). The CDR3 loop spans 12 amino acids. Trimming stripped 11 bases from V and 7 bases from J, with 17 bases between. CDR1 and CDR2 from the germline V gene are MNHNS and SASEGT. The DNA of the CDR3 is TGTGCCGGGGGCAGGGGAGCGGATGAAGCTTTCTTT. Its protein product is CAGGRGADEAFF.

This clonotype came up many times. This rearrangement joins TRBV27 to TRBJ2-2; 10 bases are shared with TRBD2. There are 16 residues in the CDR3. Germline V lookup: CDR1 MNHEY, CDR2 SMNVEV (reference sequence). V shed 5 bases and J 6 bases; nucleotides not matched to a gene: 9. In DNA, the CDR3 is TGTGCCAGCAGTCCGCGCAGAGCGGGAGGGCCCGGGGAGCTGTTTTTT. It specifies CASSPRRAGGPGELFF.

This clonotype was found many times. The gene calls are TRBV20-1 and TRBJ2-4; D gene ambiguous. Germline V lookup: CDR1 DFQATT, CDR2 SNEGSKA (reference sequence). The CDR3 consists of 15 residues. Trimming removed 5 bases at V and 2 bases at J, with 16 bases between. CDR3 loop: CSAAVGPVTKNIQYF. The CDR3 DNA reads as TGCAGTGCTGCAGTAGGCCCGGTGACCAAAAACATTCAGTACTTC.

This clonotype was counted a few times. An end of the junction differs from the germline gene, which may be a read error. The rearrangement joins TRBV20-1 to TRBJ2-7; 9 bases are shared with TRBD2. This CDR3 has 15 amino acids. Germline lookup yields CDR1 DFQATT and CDR2 SNEGSKA (reference sequence). CDR3 amino acids: CSARDLGTSSCEQYF. The CDR3 nucleotides are TGCAGTGCTAGAGATCTAGGGACTAGCTCCTGCGAGCAGTACTTC.

This clonotype was seen ten or more times. The genes are TRBV20-1 and TRBJ1-1, with a tentative D call TRBD1 (6 bases). Trimming cost V 4 bases and J 0 bases, with 12 bases left between them. The germline CDR1 and CDR2 sequences are DFQATT and SNEGSKA (reference sequence). This CDR3 has 14 residues. The CDR3, as DNA: TGCAGTGCTACCGGGACACCCATGAACACTGAAGCTTTCTTT. This gives the protein CSATGTPMNTEAFF.

This clonotype was picked up many times. The chain is built from TRBV28 and TRBJ2-7; 8 bases line up with TRBD1. Per the germline V gene, CDR1 is MDHEN and CDR2 is SYDVKM. V gave up 3 bases and J gave up 1 base; unmatched junction bases: 5. This CDR3 has 15 residues. CDR3 in amino acids: CASSFMTGASYEQYF. Written as DNA, the CDR3 is TGTGCCAGCAGTTTCATGACAGGGGCATCCTACGAGCAGTACTTC. Full variable domain (remainder filled in from reference TRBV28 and TRBJ2-7): DVKVTQSSRYLVKRTGEKVFLECVQDMDHENMFWYRQDPGLGLRLIYFSYDVKMKEKGDIPEGYSVSREKKERFSLILESASTNQTSMYLCASSFMTGASYEQYFGPGTRLTVT.

This clonotype has at least ten counts. The chain carries TRBV11-2 and TRBJ2-1; TRBD2 aligns across 9 bases. CDR3 length: 18 residues. The junction had 11 bases not matched to a gene; V was cut back by 0 bases and J by 5 bases. Germline values: CDR1 SGHAT, CDR2 FQNNGV. CDR3 residues: CASSLDPLAGKLNNEQFF. The CDR3 DNA is TGTGCCAGCAGCTTAGATCCACTAGCGGGCAAACTCAACAATGAGCAGTTCTTC.

This clonotype was seen a few times. This may stem from a read error, because a much larger clone lies one nucleotide away. The rearrangement joins TRBV24-1 to TRBJ2-2; D is unresolved. The CDR3 spans 11 residues. From germline, CDR1 is KGHDR and CDR2 SFDVKD. V lost 7 bases, J lost 4 bases, and 3 bases lay in between. The CDR3 spells CATSTTGELFF. In DNA, the CDR3 is TGTGCCACCAGCACCACCGGGGAGCTGTTTTTT.

The chain links TRBV10-1 to TRBJ2-3, with TRBD2 matching 8 bases. Germline values: CDR1 WNHNN, CDR2 SYGVQD (reference sequence). The CDR3 is made up of 14 amino acids. Germline trimming cut 5 bases from V and 4 bases from J; bases unmatched to any gene: 5. This CDR3 reads CASSFSSGSDTQYF. The CDR3 coding sequence is TGCGCCAGCAGTTTTTCTAGCGGGTCAGATACGCAGTATTTT.

Turning to this clonotype: This may arise from a read error, as a much more abundant clone is one base away. J is TRBJ2-2 and V is TRBV2, with 9 bases matching TRBD2. The V gene's germline CDR1 is SNHLY and CDR2 FYNNEI. The CDR3 has 15 amino acids. After removal of 7 bases from V and 4 bases from J, the junction contained 7 bases not matched to a gene. The CDR3 bases are TGTGCCAGCACGATGACTAGCGGAATCACCGGGGAGCTGTTTTTT. Protein sequence: CASTMTSGITGELFF.

V and J are TRBV7-9 and TRBJ1-4; the D gene is possibly TRBD1 (5 bases). Per the germline V gene, CDR1 is SEHNR and CDR2 is FQNEAQ (reference sequence). CDR3 length: 15 residues. V lost 4 bases and J 8 bases, leaving 17 bases between the germline ends. The CDR3 bases are TGTGCCAGCAGCTCCTACGTCGGGGGTGAGGAAAAACTGTTTTTT. This codes for CASSSYVGGEEKLFF.